This T cell receptor (beta chain) was sequenced for a study of T cell responses to AZD1222 COVID-19 vaccine. Regarding this clone: What it binds is not known.

CDR3 length equals 15 residues. Per the germline V gene, CDR1 is SGHTA and CDR2 is FQGTGA. V dropped 6 bases and J dropped 2; count of bases not matched to a gene: 5. Clones were sequenced by immunoSEQ multiplex PCR, and TCRdb holds only the in-frame ones, with some missing. In the table there are 96,000 or so clones, 90% of which are singletons. Findings and caveats of the study: Possibly, clonal diversity was underestimated; donors were largely white British and included more females.

The chain has TRBV7-3 and TRBJ2-3; 10 bases fit TRBD2. The origin of this receptor is an adult in good health. Specimen: peripheral blood, collected on day 0 of AZD1222 vaccination. The CDR3 coding sequence is TGTGCCAGCAGACCTACTAGCGGGACCACAGATACGCAGTATTTT. As protein: CASRPTSGTTDTQYF.